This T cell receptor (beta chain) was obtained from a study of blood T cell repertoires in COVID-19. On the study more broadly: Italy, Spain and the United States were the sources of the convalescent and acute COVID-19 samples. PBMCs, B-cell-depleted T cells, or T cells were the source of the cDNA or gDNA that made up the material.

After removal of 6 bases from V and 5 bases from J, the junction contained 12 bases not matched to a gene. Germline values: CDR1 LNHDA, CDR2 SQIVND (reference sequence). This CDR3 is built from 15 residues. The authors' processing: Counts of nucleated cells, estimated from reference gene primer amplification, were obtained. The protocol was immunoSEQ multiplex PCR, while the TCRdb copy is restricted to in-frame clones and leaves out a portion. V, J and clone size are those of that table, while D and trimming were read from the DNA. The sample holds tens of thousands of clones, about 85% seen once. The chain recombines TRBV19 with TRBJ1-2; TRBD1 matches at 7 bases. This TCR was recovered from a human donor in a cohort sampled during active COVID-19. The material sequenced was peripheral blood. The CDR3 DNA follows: TGTGCCAGTAGCCGCCCGGGACAGATGACATATGGCTACACCTTC. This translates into CASSRPGQMTYGYTF.